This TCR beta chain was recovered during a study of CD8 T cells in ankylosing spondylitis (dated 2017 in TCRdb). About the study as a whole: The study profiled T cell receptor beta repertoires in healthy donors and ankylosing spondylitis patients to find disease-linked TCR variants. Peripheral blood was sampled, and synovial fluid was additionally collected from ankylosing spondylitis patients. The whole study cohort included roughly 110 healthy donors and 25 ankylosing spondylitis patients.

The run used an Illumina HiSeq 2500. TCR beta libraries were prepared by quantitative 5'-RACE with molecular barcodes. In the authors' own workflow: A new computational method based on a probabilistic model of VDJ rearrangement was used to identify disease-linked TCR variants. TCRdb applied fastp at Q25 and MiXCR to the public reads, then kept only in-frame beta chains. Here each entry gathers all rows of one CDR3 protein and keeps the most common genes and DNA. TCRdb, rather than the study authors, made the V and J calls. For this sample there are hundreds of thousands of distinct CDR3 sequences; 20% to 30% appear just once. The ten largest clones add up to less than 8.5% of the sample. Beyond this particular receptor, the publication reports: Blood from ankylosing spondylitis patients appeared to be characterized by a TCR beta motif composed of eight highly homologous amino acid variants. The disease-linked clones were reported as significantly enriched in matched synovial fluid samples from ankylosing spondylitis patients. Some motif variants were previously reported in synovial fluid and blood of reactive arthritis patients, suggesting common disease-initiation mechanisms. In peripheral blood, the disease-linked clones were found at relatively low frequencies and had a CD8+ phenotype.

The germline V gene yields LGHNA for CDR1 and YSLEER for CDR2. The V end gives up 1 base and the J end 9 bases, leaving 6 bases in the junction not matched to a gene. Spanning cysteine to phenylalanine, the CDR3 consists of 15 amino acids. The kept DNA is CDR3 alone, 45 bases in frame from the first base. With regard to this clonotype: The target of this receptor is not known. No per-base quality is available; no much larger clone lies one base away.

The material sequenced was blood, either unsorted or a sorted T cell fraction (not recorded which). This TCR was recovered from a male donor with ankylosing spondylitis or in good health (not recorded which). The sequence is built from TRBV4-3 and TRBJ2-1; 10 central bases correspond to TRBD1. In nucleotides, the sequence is TGCGCCAGCAGCCAAGCGGACAGGGGGAGGGCTGAGCAGTTCTTC. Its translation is CASSQADRGRAEQFF.